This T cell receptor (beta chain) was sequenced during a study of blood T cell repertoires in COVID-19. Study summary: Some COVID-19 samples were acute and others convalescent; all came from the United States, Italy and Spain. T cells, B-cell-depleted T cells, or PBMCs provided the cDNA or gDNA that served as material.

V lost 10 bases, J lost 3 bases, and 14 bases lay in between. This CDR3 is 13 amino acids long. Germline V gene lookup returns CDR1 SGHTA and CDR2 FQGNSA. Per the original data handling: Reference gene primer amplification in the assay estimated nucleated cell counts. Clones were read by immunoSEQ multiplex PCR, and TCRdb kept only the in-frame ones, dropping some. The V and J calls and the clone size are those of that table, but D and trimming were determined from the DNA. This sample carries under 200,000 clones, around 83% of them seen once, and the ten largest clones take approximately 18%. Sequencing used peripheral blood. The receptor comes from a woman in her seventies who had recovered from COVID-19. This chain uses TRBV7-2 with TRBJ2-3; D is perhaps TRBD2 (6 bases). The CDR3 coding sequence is TGTGCCACCCGACTAGGGCGAACAGATACGCAGTATTTT. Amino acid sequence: CATRLGRTDTQYF.